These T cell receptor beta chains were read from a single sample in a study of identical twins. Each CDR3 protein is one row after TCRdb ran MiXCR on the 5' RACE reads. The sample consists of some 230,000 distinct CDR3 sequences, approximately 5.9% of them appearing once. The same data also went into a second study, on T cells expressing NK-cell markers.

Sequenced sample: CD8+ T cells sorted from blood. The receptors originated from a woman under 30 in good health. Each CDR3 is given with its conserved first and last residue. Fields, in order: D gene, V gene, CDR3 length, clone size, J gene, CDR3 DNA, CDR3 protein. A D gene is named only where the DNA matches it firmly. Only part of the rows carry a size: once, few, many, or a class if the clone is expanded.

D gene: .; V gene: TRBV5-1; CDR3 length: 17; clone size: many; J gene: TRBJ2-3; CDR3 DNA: TGCGCCAGCAGCTTGGACTCGGGGAACCAATTCACAGATACGCAGTATTTT; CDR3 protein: CASSLDSGNQFTDTQYF
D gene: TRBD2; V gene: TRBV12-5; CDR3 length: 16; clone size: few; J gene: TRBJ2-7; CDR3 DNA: TGTGCTAGTGGTTTGGTGGTCGCTAGCGGGAGAGACGAGCAGTACTTC; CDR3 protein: CASGLVVASGRDEQYF
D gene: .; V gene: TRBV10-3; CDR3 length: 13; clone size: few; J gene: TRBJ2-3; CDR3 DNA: TGTGCCATCAGTGAGTCGGGCACAGATACGCAGTATTTT; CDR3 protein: CAISESGTDTQYF
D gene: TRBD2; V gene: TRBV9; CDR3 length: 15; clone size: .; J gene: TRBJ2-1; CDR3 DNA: TGTGCCAGCAGCGCACAACTAGCGGTGTACAATGAGCAGTTCTTC; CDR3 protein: CASSAQLAVYNEQFF
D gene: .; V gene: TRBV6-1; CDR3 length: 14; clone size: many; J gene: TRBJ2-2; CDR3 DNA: TGTGCCAGCAGCCCGGGTAGAAACACCGGGGAGCTGTTTTTT; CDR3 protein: CASSPGRNTGELFF
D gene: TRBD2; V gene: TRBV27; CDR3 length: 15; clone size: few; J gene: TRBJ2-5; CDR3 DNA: TGTGCCAGCAGTTTATTCACTAGCGGGAGAGAGACCCAGTACTTC; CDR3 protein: CASSLFTSGRETQYF
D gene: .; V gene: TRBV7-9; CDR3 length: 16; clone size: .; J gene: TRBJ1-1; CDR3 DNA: TGTGCCAGCAGCCCCACGCCCTCGCCGGCTAACACTGAAGCTTTCTTT; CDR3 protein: CASSPTPSPANTEAFF
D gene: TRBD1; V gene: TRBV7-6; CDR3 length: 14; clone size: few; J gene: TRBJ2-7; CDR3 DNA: TGTGCCAGCAGCCCGGGACAGGAGGGCTACGAGCAGTACTTC; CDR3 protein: CASSPGQEGYEQYF
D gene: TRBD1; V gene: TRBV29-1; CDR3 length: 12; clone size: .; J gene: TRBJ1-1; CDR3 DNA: TGCAGCGTCCACAGGGGGATTACTGAAGCTTTCTTT; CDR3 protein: CSVHRGITEAFF
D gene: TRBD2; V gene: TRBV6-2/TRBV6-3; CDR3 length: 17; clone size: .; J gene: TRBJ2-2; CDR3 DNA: TGTGCCAGCAGCCCCCGGACTAGCCTATCGAACACCGGGGAGCTGTTTTTT; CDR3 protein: CASSPRTSLSNTGELFF
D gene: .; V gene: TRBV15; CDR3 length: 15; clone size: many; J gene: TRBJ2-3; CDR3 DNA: TGTGCCACCAGCAGAGAGGCAGGCGCGGGATATACGCAGTATTTT; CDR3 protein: CATSREAGAGYTQYF
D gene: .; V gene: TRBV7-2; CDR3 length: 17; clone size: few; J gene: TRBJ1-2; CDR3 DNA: TGTGCCAGCAGCTTAAGAGCCCAGTGGTTGCGGCGGTATGGCTACACCTTC; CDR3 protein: CASSLRAQWLRRYGYTF
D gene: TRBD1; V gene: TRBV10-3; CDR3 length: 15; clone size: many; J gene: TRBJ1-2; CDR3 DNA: TGTGCCATCGGAGGGACAGGGAGATTTAACTATGGCTACACCTTC; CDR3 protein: CAIGGTGRFNYGYTF
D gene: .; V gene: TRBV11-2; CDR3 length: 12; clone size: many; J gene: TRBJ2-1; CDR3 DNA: TGTGCCAGCAGCGCCCCTCCGAATGAGCAGTTCTTC; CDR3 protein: CASSAPPNEQFF
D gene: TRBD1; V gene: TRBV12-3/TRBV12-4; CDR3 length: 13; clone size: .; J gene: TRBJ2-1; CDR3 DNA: TGTGCCAGCAGCCACATGACAGGGAGTGAGCAGTTCTTC; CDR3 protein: CASSHMTGSEQFF
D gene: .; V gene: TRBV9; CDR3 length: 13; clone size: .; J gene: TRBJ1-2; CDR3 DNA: TGTGCCAGCAGCGTAGGTCAGAACTATGGCTACACCTTC; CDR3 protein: CASSVGQNYGYTF
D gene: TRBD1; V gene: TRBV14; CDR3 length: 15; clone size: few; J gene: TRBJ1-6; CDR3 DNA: TGTGCCAGCAGCCAGCCCCGGGACAGCAATTCACCCCTCCACTTT; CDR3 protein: CASSQPRDSNSPLHF
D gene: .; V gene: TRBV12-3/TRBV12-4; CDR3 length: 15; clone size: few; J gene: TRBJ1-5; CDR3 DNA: TGTGCCAGCACCGTCGTCGGTGATGGCAATCAGCCCCAGCATTTT; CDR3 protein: CASTVVGDGNQPQHF
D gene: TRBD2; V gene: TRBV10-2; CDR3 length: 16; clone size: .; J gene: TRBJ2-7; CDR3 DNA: TGCGCCAGCAGTGTGGCCGGGACTAGCGTTCCCTACGAGCAGTACTTC; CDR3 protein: CASSVAGTSVPYEQYF
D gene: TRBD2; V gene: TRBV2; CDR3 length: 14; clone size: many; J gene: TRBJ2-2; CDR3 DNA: TGTGCCACCGCGTGGGAGGGAGACGCCGGGGAGCTGTTTTTT; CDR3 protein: CATAWEGDAGELFF
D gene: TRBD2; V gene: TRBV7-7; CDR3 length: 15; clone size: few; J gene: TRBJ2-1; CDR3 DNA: TGTGCCAGCAGCCGTAGCGGGAGAGGAGACAATGAGCAGTTCTTC; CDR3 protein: CASSRSGRGDNEQFF
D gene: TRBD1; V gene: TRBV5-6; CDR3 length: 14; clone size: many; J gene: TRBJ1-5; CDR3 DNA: TGTGCCAGCAGCTTCGGGACAGGGGACCAGCCCCAGCATTTT; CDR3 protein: CASSFGTGDQPQHF
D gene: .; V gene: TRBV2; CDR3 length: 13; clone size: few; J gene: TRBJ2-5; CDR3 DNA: TGTGCCAGCAGTGCCTTGTCCCAAGAGACCCAGTACTTC; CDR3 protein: CASSALSQETQYF
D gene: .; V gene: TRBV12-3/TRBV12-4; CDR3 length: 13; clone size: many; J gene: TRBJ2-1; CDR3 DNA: TGTGCCAGCCTTACTAGTACCTACAATGAGCAGTTCTTC; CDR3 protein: CASLTSTYNEQFF
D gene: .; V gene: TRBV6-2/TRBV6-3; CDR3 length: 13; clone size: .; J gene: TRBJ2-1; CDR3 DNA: TGTGCCAGCAGCGCCTTCGTAGGCAATGAGCAGTTCTTC; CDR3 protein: CASSAFVGNEQFF
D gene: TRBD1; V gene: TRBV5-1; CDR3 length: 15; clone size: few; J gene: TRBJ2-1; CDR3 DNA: TGCGCCAGCAGCTTAACCGGGACAGAATACAATGAGCAGTTCTTC; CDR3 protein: CASSLTGTEYNEQFF
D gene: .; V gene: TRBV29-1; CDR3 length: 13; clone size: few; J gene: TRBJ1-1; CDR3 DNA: TGCAGTTCTTTGGGGGGGGCGAACACTGAAGCTTTCTTT; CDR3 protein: CSSLGGANTEAFF
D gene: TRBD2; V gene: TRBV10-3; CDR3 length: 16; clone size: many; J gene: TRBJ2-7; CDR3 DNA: TGTGCCATCAGAGCCGACCCCAGCGGGGCTTTGCAGGAGCAGTACTTC; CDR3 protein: CAIRADPSGALQEQYF
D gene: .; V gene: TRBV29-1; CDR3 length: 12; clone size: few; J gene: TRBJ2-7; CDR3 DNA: TGCAGCGTTCGATGGGGGGCCTACGAGCAGTACTTC; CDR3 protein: CSVRWGAYEQYF
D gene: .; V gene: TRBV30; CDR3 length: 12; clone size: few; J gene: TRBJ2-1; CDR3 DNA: TGTGCCTGGAGTCCGGATTACAATGAGCAGTTCTTC; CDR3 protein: CAWSPDYNEQFF
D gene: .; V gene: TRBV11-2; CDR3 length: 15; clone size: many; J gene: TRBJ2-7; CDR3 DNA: TGTGCCAGCAGCCACCCACCTGGGGCGGACTACGAGCAGTACTTC; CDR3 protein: CASSHPPGADYEQYF
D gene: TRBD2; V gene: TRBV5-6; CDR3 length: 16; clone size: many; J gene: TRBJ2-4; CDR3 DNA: TGTGCCAGCAGCTCTATCTGGGGACTATTAGGAAACATTCAGTACTTC; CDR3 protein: CASSSIWGLLGNIQYF
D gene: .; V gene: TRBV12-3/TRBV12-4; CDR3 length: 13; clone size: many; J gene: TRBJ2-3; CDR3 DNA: TGTGCCAGCAGTCAGGTTAGCACAGATACGCAGTATTTT; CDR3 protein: CASSQVSTDTQYF
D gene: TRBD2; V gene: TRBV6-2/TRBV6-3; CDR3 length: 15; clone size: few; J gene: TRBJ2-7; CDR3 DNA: TGTGCCAGCAGAAAACGACTAGCGTCCTCCTACGAGCAGTACTTC; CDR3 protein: CASRKRLASSYEQYF
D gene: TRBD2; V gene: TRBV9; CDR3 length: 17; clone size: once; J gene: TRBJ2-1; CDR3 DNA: TGTGCCAGCAGCTCCTTCATCAGACTAGCGGGAGGAGCTGAGCAGTTCTTC; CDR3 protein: CASSSFIRLAGGAEQFF
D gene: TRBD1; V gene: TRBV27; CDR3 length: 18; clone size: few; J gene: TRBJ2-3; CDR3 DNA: TGTGCCAGCACCGGCCGGTACAGGGGAAGGATCGGCACAGATACGCAGTATTTT; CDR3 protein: CASTGRYRGRIGTDTQYF
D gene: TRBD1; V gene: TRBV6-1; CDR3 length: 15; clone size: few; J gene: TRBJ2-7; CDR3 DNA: TGTGCCAGCAGGGCCACCGGGACAGGGTACTACGAGCAGTACTTC; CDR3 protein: CASRATGTGYYEQYF
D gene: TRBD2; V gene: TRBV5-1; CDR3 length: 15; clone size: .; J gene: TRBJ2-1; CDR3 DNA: TGCGCCAGCACCCCAGCGGGAGTGGCCTACAATGAGCAGTTCTTC; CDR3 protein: CASTPAGVAYNEQFF
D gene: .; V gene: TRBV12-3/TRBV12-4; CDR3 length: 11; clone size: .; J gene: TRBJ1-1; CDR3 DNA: TGTGCCAGCAGTGTGACAGATGAAGCTTTCTTT; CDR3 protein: CASSVTDEAFF
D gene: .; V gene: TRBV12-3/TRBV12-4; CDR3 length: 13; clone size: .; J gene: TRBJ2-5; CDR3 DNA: TGTGCCAGCAGTTCCCTGGCATCGGGGACCCAGTACTTC; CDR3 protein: CASSSLASGTQYF
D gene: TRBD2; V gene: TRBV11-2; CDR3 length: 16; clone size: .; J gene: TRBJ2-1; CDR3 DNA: TGTGCCAGCAGCTTATTTGTCGTCGGACTAGACAATGAGCAGTTCTTC; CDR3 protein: CASSLFVVGLDNEQFF
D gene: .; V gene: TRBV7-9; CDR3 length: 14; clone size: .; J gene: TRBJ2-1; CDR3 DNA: TGTGCCAGCAGCCCCCCGCGAGGTGGGCTCGAGCAGTTCTTC; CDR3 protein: CASSPPRGGLEQFF
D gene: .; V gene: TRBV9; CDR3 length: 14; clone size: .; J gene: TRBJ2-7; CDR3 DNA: TGTGCCAGCAGCGTAGGCAGGGTTGGTTACGAGCAGTACTTC; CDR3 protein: CASSVGRVGYEQYF
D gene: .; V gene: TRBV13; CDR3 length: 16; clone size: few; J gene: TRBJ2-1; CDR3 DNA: TGTGCCAGCAGCTCCCGGGGTACCGCCTCCTACAATGAGCAGTTCTTC; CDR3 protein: CASSSRGTASYNEQFF
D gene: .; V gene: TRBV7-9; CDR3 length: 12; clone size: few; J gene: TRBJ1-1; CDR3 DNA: TGTGCCAGCAGCCAGACGGGCCCTGAGGTTTTCTTT; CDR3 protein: CASSQTGPEVFF
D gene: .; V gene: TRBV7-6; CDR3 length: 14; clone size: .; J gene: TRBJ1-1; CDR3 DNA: TGTGCCAGCAGCAAAGACAGGCTGAACACTGAAGCTTTCTTT; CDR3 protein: CASSKDRLNTEAFF
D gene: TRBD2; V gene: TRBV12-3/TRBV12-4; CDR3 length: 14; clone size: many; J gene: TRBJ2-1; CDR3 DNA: TGTGCCAGCAGGGGAGCGGGAGCACACAATGAGCAGTTCTTC; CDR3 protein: CASRGAGAHNEQFF
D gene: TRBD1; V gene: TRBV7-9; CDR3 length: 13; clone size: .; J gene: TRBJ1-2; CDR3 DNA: TGTGCCAGCAGCGGGGACAGGTTCTATGGCTACACCTTC; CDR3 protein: CASSGDRFYGYTF
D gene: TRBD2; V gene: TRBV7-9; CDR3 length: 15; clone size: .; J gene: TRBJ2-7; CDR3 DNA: TGTGCCAGCAGCTTACCGGGACTAGGCGCCTACGAGCAGTACTTC; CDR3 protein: CASSLPGLGAYEQYF
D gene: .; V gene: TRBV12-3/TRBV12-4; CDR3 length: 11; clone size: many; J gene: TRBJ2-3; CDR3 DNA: TGTGCCAGCAGCCCGCCTGGGACGCAGTATTTT; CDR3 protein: CASSPPGTQYF
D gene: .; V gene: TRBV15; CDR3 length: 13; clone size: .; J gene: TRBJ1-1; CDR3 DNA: TGTGCCACCAGCAGAGGGTTTAACACTGAAGCTTTCTTT; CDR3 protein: CATSRGFNTEAFF
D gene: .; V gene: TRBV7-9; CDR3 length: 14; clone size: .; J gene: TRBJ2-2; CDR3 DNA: TGTGCCAGCAACGGAGGGGGGCGGGCCGGGGAGCTGTTTTTT; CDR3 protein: CASNGGGRAGELFF
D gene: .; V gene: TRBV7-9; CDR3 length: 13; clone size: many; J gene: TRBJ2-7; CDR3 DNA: TGTGCCAGCAGCGCCTCAATCTCCTACGAGCAGTACTTC; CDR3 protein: CASSASISYEQYF
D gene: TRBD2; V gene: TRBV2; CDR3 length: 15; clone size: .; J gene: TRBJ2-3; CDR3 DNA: TGTGCCAGCGCTAGCGGGGGGGACCACACAGATACGCAGTATTTT; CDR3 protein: CASASGGDHTDTQYF
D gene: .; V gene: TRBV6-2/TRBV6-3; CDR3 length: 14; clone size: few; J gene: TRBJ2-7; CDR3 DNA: TGTGCCAGCTCCAGGAGGGCGGCCATATACGAGCAGTACTTC; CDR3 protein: CASSRRAAIYEQYF
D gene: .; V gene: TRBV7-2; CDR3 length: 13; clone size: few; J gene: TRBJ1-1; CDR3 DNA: TGTGCCAGCAGCGCAGTGACTAGGACTGAAGCTTTCTTT; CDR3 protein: CASSAVTRTEAFF